This T cell receptor beta chain was documented in a study of blood T cell repertoires in COVID-19. The CDR3 totals 18 residues. Trimming left V 3 bases short and J 3 bases short, with 21 bases between. The germline V gene encodes CDR1 SGDLS and CDR2 YYNGEE. Repertoires were generated with immunoSEQ multiplex PCR, while TCRdb's copy carries only in-frame clones and drops some. In the table there are roughly 15,000 clones, around 75% of which are singletons. Sequenced sample: peripheral blood. V gene TRBV9 combines with J gene TRBJ2-2; TRBD2 is a possible D gene (5 bases). The origin of this receptor is a man aged 55 to 70 with acute or convalescent COVID-19. The CDR3, as DNA: TGTGCCAGCAGCGCCGCTAGCCCGGGCTCTACTCACACCGGGGAGCTGTTTTTT. Translated: CASSAASPGSTHTGELFF.